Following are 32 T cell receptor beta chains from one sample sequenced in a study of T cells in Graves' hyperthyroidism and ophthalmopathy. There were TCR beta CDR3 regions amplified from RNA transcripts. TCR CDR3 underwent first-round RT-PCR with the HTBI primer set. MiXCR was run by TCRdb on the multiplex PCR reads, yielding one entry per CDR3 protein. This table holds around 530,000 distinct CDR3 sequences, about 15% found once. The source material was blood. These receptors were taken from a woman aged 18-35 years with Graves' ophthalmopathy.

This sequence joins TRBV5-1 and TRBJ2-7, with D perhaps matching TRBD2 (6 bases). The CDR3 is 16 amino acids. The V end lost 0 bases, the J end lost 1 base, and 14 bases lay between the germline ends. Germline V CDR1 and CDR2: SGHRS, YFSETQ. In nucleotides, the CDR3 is TGCGCCAGCAGCTTGGAGGGGCCGGGGGAGTCCTACGAGCAGTACTTC. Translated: CASSLEGPGESYEQYF.

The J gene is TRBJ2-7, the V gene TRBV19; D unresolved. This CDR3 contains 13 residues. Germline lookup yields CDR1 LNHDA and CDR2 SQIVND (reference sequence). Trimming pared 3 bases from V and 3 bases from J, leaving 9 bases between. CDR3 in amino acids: CASSITFGYEQYF. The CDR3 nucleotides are TGTGCCAGTAGTATCACTTTCGGCTACGAGCAGTACTTC.

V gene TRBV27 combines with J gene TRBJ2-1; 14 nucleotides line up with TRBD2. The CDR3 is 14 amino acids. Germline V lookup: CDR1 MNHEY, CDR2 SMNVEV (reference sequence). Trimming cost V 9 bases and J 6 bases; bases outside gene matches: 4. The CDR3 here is CASRLAGGLNEQFF. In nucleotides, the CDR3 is TGTGCCAGTCGACTAGCGGGGGGGCTCAATGAGCAGTTCTTC.

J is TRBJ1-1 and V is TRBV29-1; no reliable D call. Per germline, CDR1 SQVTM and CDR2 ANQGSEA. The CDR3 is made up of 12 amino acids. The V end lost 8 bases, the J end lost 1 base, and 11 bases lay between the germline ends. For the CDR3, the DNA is TGCAGCCTCCGGCCCGGGAACACTGAAGCTTTCTTT. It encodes CSLRPGNTEAFF.

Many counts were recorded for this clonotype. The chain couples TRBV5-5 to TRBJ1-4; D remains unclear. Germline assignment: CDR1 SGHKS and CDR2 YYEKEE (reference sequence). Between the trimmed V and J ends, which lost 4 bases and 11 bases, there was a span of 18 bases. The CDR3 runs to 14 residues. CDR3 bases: TGTGCCAGCAGCCTCTTGTCGGAGACGAGGAAACTGTTTTTT. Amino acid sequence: CASSLLSETRKLFF.

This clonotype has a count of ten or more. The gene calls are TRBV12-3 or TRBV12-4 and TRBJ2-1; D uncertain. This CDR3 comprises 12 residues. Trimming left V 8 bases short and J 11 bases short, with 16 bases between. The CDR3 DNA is TGTGCCAGCTCCTTCGGCGCGCTACAGCAGTTCTTC. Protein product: CASSFGALQQFF.

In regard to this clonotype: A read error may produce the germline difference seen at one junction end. Here the CDR3 reads CASNSPFRALHRIAYGQYF. CDR3 nucleotide sequence: TGTGCCAGCAATAGTCCATTTCGGGCCTTACACCGAATAGCCTACGGGCAGTACTTC. This chain connects TRBV28 to TRBJ2-7; D ambiguous. The CDR3 has 19 residues. Per the germline V gene, CDR1 is MDHEN and CDR2 is SYDVKM.

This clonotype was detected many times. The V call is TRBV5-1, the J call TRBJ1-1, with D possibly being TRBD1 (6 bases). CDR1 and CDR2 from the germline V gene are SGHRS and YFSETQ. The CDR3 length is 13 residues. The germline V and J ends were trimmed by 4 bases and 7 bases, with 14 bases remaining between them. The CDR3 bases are TGCGCCAGCAGCCCTGGGACAACGGGTGAAGCTTTCTTT. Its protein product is CASSPGTTGEAFF.

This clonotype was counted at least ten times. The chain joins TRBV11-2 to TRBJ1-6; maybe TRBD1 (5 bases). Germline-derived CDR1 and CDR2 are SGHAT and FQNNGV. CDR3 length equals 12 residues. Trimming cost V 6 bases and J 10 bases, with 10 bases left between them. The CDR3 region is CASSAQGSPLHF. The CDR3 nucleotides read TGTGCCAGCAGTGCCCAGGGATCACCCCTCCACTTT.

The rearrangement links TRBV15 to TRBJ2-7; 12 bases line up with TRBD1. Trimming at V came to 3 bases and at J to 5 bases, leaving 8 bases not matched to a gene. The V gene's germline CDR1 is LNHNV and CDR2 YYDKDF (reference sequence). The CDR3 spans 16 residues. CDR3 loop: CATSSHGTGGSNEQYF. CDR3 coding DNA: TGTGCCACCAGCAGCCACGGGACAGGGGGCTCGAACGAGCAGTACTTC.

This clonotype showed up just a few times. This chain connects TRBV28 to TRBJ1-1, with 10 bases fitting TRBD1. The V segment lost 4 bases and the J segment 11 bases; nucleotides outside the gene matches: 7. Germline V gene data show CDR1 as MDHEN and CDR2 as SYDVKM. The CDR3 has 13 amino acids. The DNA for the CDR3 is TGTGCCAGCAGTTACCGGGACAGGGGTCACGCTTTCTTT. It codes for CASSYRDRGHAFF.

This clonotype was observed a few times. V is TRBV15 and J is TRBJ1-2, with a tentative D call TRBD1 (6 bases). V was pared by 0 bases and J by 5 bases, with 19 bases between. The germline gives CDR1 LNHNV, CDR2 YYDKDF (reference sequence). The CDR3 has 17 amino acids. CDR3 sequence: CATSRDPGTGLGYGYTF. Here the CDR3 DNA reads TGTGCCACCAGCAGAGATCCGGGCACAGGGTTAGGGTATGGCTACACCTTC.

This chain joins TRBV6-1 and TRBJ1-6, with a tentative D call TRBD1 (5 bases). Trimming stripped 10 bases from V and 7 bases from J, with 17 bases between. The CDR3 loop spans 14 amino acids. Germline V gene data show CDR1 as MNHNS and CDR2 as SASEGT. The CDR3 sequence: CATGARADNSPLHF. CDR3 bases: TGTGCCACCGGGGCCCGGGCAGACAATTCACCCCTCCACTTT.

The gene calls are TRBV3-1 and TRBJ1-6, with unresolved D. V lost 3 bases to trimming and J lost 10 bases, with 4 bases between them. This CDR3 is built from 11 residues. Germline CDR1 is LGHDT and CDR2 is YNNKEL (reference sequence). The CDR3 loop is CASSQESPLHF. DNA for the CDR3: TGTGCCAGCAGCCAGGAATCACCCCTCCACTTT.

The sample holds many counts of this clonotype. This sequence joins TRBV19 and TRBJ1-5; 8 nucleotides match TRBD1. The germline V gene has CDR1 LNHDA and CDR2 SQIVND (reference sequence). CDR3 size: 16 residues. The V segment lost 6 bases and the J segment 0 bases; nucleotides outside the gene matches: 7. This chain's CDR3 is CASRTDRAYSNQPQHF. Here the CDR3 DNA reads TGTGCCAGTAGGACGGACAGGGCCTATAGCAATCAGCCCCAGCATTTT.

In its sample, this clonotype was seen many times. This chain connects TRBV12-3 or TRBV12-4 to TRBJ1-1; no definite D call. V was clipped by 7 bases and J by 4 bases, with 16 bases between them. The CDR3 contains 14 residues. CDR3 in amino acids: CASTQTLGFTEAFF. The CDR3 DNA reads TGTGCCAGCACACAGACTCTGGGTTTCACTGAAGCTTTCTTT.

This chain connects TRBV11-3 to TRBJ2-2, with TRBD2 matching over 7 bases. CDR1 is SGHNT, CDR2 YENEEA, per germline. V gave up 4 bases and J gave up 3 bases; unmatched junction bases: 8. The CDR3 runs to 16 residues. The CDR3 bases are TGTGCCAGCAGCTGGACTAGTGGGGTGGACACCGGGGAGCTGTTTTTT. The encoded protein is CASSWTSGVDTGELFF.

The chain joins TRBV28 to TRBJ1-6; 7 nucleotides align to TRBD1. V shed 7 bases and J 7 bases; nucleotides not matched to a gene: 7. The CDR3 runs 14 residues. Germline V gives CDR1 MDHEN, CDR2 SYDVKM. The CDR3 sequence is CASTLGTVNSPLHF. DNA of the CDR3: TGTGCCAGCACCCTCGGGACAGTAAATTCACCCCTCCACTTT.

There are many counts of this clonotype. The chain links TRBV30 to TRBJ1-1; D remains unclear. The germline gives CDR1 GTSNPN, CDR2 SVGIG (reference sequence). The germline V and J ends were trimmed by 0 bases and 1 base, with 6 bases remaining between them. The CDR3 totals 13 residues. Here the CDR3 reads CAWSVAENTEAFF. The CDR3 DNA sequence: TGTGCCTGGAGTGTGGCGGAGAACACTGAAGCTTTCTTT.

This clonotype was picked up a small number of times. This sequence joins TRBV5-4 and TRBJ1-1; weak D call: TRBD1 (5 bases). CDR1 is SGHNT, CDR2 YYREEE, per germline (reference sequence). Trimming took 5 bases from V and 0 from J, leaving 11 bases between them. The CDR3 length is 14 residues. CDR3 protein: CASREAGMNTEAFF. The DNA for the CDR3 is TGTGCCAGCAGAGAGGCAGGGATGAACACTGAAGCTTTCTTT.

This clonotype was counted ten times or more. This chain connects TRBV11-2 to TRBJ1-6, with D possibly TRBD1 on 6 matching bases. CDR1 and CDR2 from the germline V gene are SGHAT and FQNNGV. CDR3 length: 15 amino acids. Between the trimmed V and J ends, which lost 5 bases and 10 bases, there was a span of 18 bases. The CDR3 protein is CASSRPYRVGSPLHF. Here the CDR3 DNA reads TGTGCCAGCAGCCGACCCTACAGGGTGGGATCACCCCTCCACTTT.

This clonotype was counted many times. The CDR3 is CASSFVLASSYEQYF. CDR3 in DNA: TGTGCCAGCAGTTTTGTTCTAGCGAGCTCCTACGAGCAGTACTTC. The genes are TRBV28 and TRBJ2-7; TRBD2 is a possible D gene (6 bases). Looked up from germline, CDR1 is MDHEN and CDR2 is SYDVKM. Trimming took off 3 bases at V and 0 bases at J, with 12 bases between the two ends. The CDR3 loop spans 15 amino acids. The variable domain in full, with the rest retrieved from reference TRBV28 and TRBJ2-7, is DVKVTQSSRYLVKRTGEKVFLECVQDMDHENMFWYRQDPGLGLRLIYFSYDVKMKEKGDIPEGYSVSREKKERFSLILESASTNQTSMYLCASSFVLASSYEQYFGPGTRLTVT.

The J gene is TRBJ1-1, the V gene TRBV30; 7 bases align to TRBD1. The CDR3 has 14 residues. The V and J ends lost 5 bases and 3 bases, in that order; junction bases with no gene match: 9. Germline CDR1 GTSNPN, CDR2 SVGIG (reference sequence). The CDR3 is CAWGTGTVDTEAFF. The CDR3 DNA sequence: TGTGCCTGGGGAACCGGGACAGTTGACACTGAAGCTTTCTTT. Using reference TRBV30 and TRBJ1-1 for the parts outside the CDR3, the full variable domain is SQTIHQWPATLVQPVGSPLSLECTVEGTSNPNLYWYRQAAGRGLQLLFYSVGIGQISSEVPQNLSASRPQDRQFILSSKKLLLSDSGFYLCAWGTGTVDTEAFFGQGTRLTVV.

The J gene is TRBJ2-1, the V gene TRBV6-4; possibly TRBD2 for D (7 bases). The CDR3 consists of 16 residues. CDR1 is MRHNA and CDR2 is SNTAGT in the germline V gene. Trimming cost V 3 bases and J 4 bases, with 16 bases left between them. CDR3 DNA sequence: TGTGCCAGCAGTGAGAAGGGGGGGGACCTATACAATGAGCAGTTCTTC. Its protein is CASSEKGGDLYNEQFF.

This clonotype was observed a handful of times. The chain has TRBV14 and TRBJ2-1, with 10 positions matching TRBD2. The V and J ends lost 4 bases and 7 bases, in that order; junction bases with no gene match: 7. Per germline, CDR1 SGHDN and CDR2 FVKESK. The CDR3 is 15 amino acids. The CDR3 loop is CASSLQRGGGNEQFF. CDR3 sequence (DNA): TGTGCCAGCAGCCTCCAGCGGGGGGGCGGGAATGAGCAGTTCTTC.

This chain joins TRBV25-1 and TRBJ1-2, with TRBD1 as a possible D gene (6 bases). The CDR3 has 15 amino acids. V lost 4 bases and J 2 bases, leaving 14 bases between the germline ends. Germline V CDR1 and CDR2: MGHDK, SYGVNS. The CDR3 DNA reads TGTGCCAGCAGTGGGTACCCACAGGGAAACTATGGCTACACCTTC. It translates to CASSGYPQGNYGYTF.

The CDR3 loop is CASSPSGAEQFF. For the CDR3, the DNA is TGTGCCAGCTCACCGTCGGGGGCAGAGCAGTTCTTC. The chain has TRBV18 and TRBJ2-1; D may match TRBD1 or TRBD2 (6 bases each). Trimming left V 3 bases short and J 10 bases short, with 10 bases between. CDR3 length: 12 amino acids. Per germline, CDR1 KGHSH and CDR2 LQKENI.

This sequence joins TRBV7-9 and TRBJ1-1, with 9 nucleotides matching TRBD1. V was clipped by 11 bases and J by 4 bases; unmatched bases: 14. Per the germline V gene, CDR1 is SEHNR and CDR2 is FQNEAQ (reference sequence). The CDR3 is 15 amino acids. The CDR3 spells CASGTGPSEGTEAFF. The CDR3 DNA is TGTGCCTCCGGGACAGGGCCCTCGGAGGGCACTGAAGCTTTCTTT.

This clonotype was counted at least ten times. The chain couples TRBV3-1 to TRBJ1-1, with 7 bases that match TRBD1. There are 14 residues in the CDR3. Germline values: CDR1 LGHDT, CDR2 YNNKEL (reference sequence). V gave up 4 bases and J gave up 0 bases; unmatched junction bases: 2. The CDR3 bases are TGTGCCAGCAGCCGGGGACAGATGAACACTGAAGCTTTCTTT. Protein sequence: CASSRGQMNTEAFF.

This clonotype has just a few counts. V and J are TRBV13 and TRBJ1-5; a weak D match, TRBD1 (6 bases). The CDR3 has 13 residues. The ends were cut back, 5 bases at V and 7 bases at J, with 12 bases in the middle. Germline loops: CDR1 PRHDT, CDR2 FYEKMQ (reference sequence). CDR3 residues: CASSPSGTQPQHF. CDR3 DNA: TGTGCCAGCAGCCCTTCCGGGACACAGCCCCAGCATTTT.

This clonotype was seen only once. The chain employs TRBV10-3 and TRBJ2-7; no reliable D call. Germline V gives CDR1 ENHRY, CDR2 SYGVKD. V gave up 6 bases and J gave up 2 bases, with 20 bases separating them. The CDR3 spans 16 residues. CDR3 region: CAISAPPNPRPYEQYF. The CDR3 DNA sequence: TGTGCCATCAGCGCCCCACCAAATCCCAGGCCCTACGAGCAGTACTTC.

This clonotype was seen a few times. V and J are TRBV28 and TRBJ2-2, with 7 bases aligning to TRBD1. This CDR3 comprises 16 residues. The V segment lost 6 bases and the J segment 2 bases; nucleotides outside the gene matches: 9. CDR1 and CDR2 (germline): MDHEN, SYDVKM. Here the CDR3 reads CASRSTGQPNTGELFF. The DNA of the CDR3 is TGTGCCAGCAGATCGACGGGACAGCCTAACACCGGGGAGCTGTTTTTT. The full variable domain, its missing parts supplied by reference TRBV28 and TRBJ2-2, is DVKVTQSSRYLVKRTGEKVFLECVQDMDHENMFWYRQDPGLGLRLIYFSYDVKMKEKGDIPEGYSVSREKKERFSLILESASTNQTSMYLCASRSTGQPNTGELFFGEGSRLTVL.